These T cell receptor beta chains were read from a single sample in a study of blood T cell dynamics during melanoma immunotherapy. Generated by immunoSEQ multiplex PCR, the TCRdb table keeps only in-frame clones and is missing some. The sample has some 9,800 clones, roughly nine tenths seen once. Sequencing used blood, obtained from a patient treated with checkpoint blockade. The receptors were gathered from a human donor with melanoma. CDR3s include the opening cysteine and the closing phenylalanine or tryptophan. The order of the fields is D gene, CDR3 length, V gene, clone size, J gene, CDR3 protein, CDR3 DNA. A D gene is named only where the DNA matches it firmly. Not every row has a clone size; where given, it reads once, few, many or a size class.

>.|14|TRBV18|.|TRBJ2-3
CASSPVSGTDTQYF
TGTGCCAGCTCACCCGTGTCGGGCACAGATACGCAGTATTTT
>.|13|TRBV4-2|.|TRBJ1-2
CASSLVGGYGYTF
TGTGCCAGCAGCTTGGTAGGGGGCTATGGCTACACCTTC
>.|14|TRBV19|.|TRBJ2-7
CASSIAAGFYEQYF
TGTGCCAGTAGTATAGCCGCAGGGTTCTACGAGCAGTACTTC
>TRBD1|15|TRBV7-7|.|TRBJ2-2
CASSMDRGNTGELFF
TGTGCCAGCAGTATGGACAGGGGGAACACCGGGGAGCTGTTTTTT
>.|14|TRBV6-9|once|TRBJ1-1
CASSYGTLNTEAFF
TGTGCCAGCAGTTACGGGACCTTGAACACTGAAGCTTTCTTT
>.|15|TRBV19|.|TRBJ2-2
CASTQGGGYTGELFF
TGTGCCAGCACCCAAGGGGGAGGGTACACCGGGGAGCTGTTTTTT
>.|14|TRBV10-1|.|TRBJ2-1
CASSADRTLNEQFF
TGCGCCAGCAGTGCAGACAGGACTCTCAATGAGCAGTTCTTC
>.|15|TRBV10-3|.|TRBJ2-2
CAISATSVDTGELFF
TGTGCCATCAGTGCGACTAGTGTCGACACCGGGGAGCTGTTTTTT
>TRBD2|14|TRBV5-4|.|TRBJ2-7
CASSGGLAGVEQYF
TGTGCCAGCTCCGGCGGACTAGCGGGAGTCGAGCAGTACTTC
>.|16|TRBV7-2|.|TRBJ2-1
CASRRVPDSSYNEQFF
TGTGCCAGCAGACGCGTTCCGGACAGCTCCTACAATGAGCAGTTCTTC